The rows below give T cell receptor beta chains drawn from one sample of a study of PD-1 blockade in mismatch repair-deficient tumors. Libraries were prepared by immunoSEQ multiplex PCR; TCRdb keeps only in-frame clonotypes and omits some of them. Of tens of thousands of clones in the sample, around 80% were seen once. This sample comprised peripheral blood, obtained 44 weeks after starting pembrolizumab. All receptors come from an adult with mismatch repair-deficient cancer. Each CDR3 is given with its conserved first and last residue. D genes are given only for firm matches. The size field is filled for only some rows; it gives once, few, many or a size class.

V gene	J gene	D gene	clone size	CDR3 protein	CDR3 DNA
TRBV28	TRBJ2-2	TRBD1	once	CASSTRTGWDGELFF	TGTGCCAGCAGTACCCGGACAGGGTGGGACGGGGAGCTGTTTTTT
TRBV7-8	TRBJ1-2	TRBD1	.	CASSLLARGANYGYTF	TGTGCCAGCAGCTTACTCGCCAGGGGGGCTAACTATGGCTACACCTTC
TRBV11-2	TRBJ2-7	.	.	CASSLNRPNYEQYF	TGTGCCAGCAGCTTAAACAGACCAAACTACGAGCAGTACTTC
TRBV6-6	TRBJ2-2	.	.	CASRRDTGELFF	TGTGCCAGCAGGAGAGACACCGGGGAGCTGTTTTTT
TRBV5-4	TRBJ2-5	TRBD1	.	CASSEMTGNQETQYF	TGTGCCAGCAGTGAGATGACAGGGAACCAAGAGACCCAGTACTTC
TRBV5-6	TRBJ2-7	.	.	CASTLGGIRDEQYF	TGTGCCAGCACCCTAGGCGGGATTAGAGACGAGCAGTACTTC
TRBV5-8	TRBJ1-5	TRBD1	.	CASSLAPGQGASNQPQHF	TGTGCCAGCAGCTTGGCCCCGGGACAGGGGGCGAGCAATCAGCCCCAGCATTTT
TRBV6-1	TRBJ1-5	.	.	CASSEQGSSINQPQHF	TGTGCCAGCAGTGAGCAGGGGAGTTCGATCAATCAGCCCCAGCATTTT
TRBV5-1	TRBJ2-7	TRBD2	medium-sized	CASSLSKGLAGYEQYF	TGCGCCAGCAGCTTGTCGAAGGGGCTAGCGGGGTACGAGCAGTACTTC
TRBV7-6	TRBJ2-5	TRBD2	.	CASSSGLAGVTQYF	TGTGCCAGCAGCTCGGGACTAGCGGGAGTCACCCAGTACTTC
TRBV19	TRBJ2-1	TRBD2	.	CASTVAGAKNEQFF	TGTGCCAGTACTGTAGCGGGAGCTAAAAATGAGCAGTTCTTC
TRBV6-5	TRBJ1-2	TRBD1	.	CASSSADPRGYYGYTF	TGTGCCAGCAGTTCAGCCGACCCCAGGGGGTACTATGGCTACACCTTC
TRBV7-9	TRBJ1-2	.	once	CASSLGSIGYTF	TGTGCCAGCAGCTTAGGGTCGATAGGCTACACCTTC
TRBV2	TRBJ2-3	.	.	CASIRDTSTDTQYF	TGTGCCAGCATCCGAGACACATCGACAGATACGCAGTATTTT
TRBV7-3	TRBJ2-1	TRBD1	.	CASSMGQGAGEQFF	TGTGCCAGCAGCATGGGACAGGGGGCCGGTGAGCAGTTCTTC
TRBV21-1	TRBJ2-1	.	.	CASSKAVSGQGAVNEQFF	TGTGCCAGCAGCAAAGCAGTTTCGGGACAGGGGGCAGTAAATGAGCAGTTCTTC
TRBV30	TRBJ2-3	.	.	CAWSEPGAAETSTDTQYF	TGTGCCTGGAGCGAACCTGGGGCAGCCGAAACTAGCACAGATACGCAGTATTTT
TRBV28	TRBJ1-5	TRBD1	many	CASSFGDRFNQPQHF	TGTGCCAGCAGTTTTGGGGACAGATTCAATCAGCCCCAGCATTTT
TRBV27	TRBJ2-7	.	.	CASSLRAGASYEQYF	TGTGCCAGCAGCCTGCGGGCAGGGGCCTCCTACGAGCAGTACTTC
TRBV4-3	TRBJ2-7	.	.	CASSPYTGESHEQYF	TGCGCCAGCAGCCCTTATACGGGAGAGTCCCACGAGCAGTACTTC
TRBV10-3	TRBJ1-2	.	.	CAISRESNYGYTF	TGTGCCATCAGTAGGGAGTCTAACTATGGCTACACCTTC
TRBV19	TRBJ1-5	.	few	CASSPRSDSNQPQHF	TGTGCCAGTAGTCCCCGGAGTGATAGCAATCAGCCCCAGCATTTT
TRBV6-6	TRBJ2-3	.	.	CASSYSDTQYF	TGTGCCAGCAGTTACTCAGATACGCAGTATTTT
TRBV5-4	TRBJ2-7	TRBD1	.	CASSPLGGTEFIQQYF	TGTGCCAGCAGCCCACTGGGTGGGACAGAGTTTATTCAGCAGTACTTC
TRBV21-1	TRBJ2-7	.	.	CASRKRGLAGGRTYEQYF	TGTGCCAGCAGAAAAAGAGGACTAGCGGGAGGGAGGACCTACGAGCAGTACTTC
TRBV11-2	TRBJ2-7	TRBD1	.	CASSSKGGVSSYEQYF	TGTGCCAGCAGCTCGAAAGGGGGCGTGAGCTCCTACGAGCAGTACTTC
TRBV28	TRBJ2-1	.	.	CASSFLTSPVGDEQFF	TGTGCCAGCAGTTTCTTAACTAGCCCGGTCGGGGATGAGCAGTTCTTC
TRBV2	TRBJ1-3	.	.	CASSEIRGSGNTIYF	TGTGCCAGCAGTGAAATTAGAGGCTCTGGAAACACCATATATTTT
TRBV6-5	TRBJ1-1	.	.	CASSYGGSTEAFF	TGTGCCAGCAGTTACGGGGGGAGCACTGAAGCTTTCTTT
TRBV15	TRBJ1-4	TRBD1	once	CATSVGTATNEKLFF	TGTGCCACCAGCGTAGGGACAGCAACTAATGAAAAACTGTTTTTT
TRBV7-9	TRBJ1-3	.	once	CASSLDFVPSPSTIYF	TGTGCCAGCAGCTTAGATTTCGTCCCGTCTCCTTCCACCATATATTTT
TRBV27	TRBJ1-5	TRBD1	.	CASSIGGSEQPQHF	TGTGCCAGCAGTATAGGGGGCTCGGAGCAGCCCCAGCATTTT
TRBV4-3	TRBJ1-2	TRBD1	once	CASSQLAGQALEGYTF	TGCGCCAGCAGCCAACTGGCGGGACAGGCCCTCGAGGGCTACACCTTC